This TCR beta chain originates from a study of early T cells in non-severe SARS-CoV-2 infection (dated by TCRdb to about 2021). For context, the study as a whole: Bulk RNA from unsorted whole blood was used for TCR sequencing, so alpha and beta chains could not be paired. The research as a whole found: VDJdb matching was skewed toward anti-spike CD8 responses and likely underestimated virus-specific expansions, missing private and CD4 specificities.

Libraries were made using 5' RACE. Sequenced on a NextSeq 500. In the TCR library protocol, unique molecular identifiers were attached to individual cDNA molecules to correct for PCR bias and sequencing error. Both TCR alpha and beta chains were sequenced, and tight co-correlation was observed between alpha and beta sequence abundances in each sample. Processing in the source paper ran as follows. Decombinator V4 was used to annotate the V gene, J gene and CDR3 of the TCR sequences. TCRs were defined as expanded if a significant change between any two time points was detected under a Poisson model with p below 0.0001. TCR abundances were normalised to the total number of TCRs sequenced per sample and expressed as counts per million. TRAV1-2 paired with TRAJ12, TRAJ20 or TRAJ33 defined MAIT TCRs, while TRAV10 paired with TRAJ18 defined iNKT TCRs. VDJdb, accessed 1 November 2021, was searched for CMV, EBV and SARS-CoV-2 annotated TCRs, with TCRs annotated for multiple antigens excluded. TCRdb reprocessed the public reads (quality trimming at Q25 with fastp, clone calling with MiXCR) and kept in-frame beta chains. Rows merge per CDR3 protein into single entries with the most common DNA and genes. In this record, the V and J calls reflect TCRdb's handling and not the investigators' own analysis. The sample profile shows tens of thousands of distinct CDR3 sequences; 5% to 6.5% of them were found once. The top ten hold about 3% of the sample.

The sample holds many counts of this clonotype. Its binding antigen is unknown. No base qualities exist here, and no much larger clone lies one base off it. Set within a cohort of healthcare workers in London, UK, this nested case-control study involved weekly PCR testing of nasopharyngeal swabs along with blood sampling. Healthcare workers were enrolled in the week of the UK lockdown, from 23 to 31 March 2020, and were followed every week for up to roughly 15 weeks. Based on the germline V gene, the CDR1 and CDR2 sequences are MDHEN and SYDVKM. The CDR3 runs 13 amino acids, cysteine and phenylalanine included. The DNA shown is the 39-base CDR3, in frame from base 1. The V and J ends are trimmed by 7 bases and 4 bases, leaving 13 bases between them.

The receptor's source is an adult who was a healthcare worker with PCR-confirmed SARS-CoV-2 infection or an uninfected control (not recorded which). The V gene is TRBV28 and the J gene is TRBJ1-2; the D gene is unclear. This specimen was whole blood, taken at baseline. The DNA is as follows: TGTGCCAGCACCTCAGGACTTCCCTATGGCTACACCTTC. The translation is CASTSGLPYGYTF.